Below, 19 T cell receptor beta chains from the same sample are listed, as sequenced in a study of CD8+ T cells in alopecia areata. cDNA reverse transcribed from extracted RNA served as the sequencing template. Some clones are missing from TCRdb's copy, which holds only in-frame ones; the method was immunoSEQ multiplex PCR. The sample presents approximately 5,600 clones, none singletons. Time point defined: mouse skin 6 weeks after grafting, around onset of hair loss. The sequences come from skin, collected at week 6. The receptor source for this set is a C3H/HeJ mouse with alopecia areata. For the strain, the MHC haplotype given is H2-k.

With regard to this clone: Gene names and germline refer to mouse. CDR3 in amino acids: CASSPWGGGAETLYF. CDR3 DNA (partial): TGTGCCAGCAGCCCTTGGGGGGGTGGTGCAGAA. The chain has TRBV5 and TRBJ2-3, with TRBD2 identical over 8 bases. The DNA ends 4 residues before the CDR3 does, and the rest of the CDR3 is filled in from the germline J gene. With 4 bases clipped from V and 1 base from J, the junction kept 4 bases outside the gene matches. Germline V lookup: CDR1 LGHNA, CDR2 YNLKQL (reference sequence). The length of the CDR3 is 15 residues.

This clone has ten or more counts. Gene names refer to mouse genes. The read stops 4 residues short of the end of the CDR3; the missing end is completed from the germline J gene. The rearrangement joins TRBV1 to TRBJ2-3, with 8 positions matching TRBD1. After removal of 1 base from V and 2 bases from J, the junction contained 5 bases not matched to a gene. Germline CDR1 is NSQYPW and CDR2 is LRSPGD (reference sequence). The CDR3 has 16 residues. The CDR3 loop is CTCSAGQGRDAETLYF. CDR3 DNA (partial): TGCACCTGCAGTGCAGGACAGGGGCGGGATGCAGAA.

The table lists this clone with a few counts. The gene symbols are mouse symbols. The DNA ends 3 residues before the CDR3 does, and the rest of the CDR3 is filled in from the germline J gene. The J gene is TRBJ1-3, the V gene TRBV17; 11 nucleotides align to TRBD1. The CDR3 has 15 residues. The V gene's germline CDR1 is MNHDT and CDR2 YYDKIL. Trimming removed 6 bases from V and 2 bases from J; junction bases left unmatched: 3. The part of the CDR3 DNA that was read is TGTGCTAGCAGGGGGGGACAGGGGGCTGGAAATACG. Protein sequence: CASRGGQGAGNT. In full, the CDR3 reads CASRGGQGAGNTLYF.

In this sample, this clone turned up many times. Gene names are mouse gene names. Coverage ceases 4 residues before the CDR3 finishes, and the germline J gene fills in the end. The rearrangement joins TRBV5 to TRBJ2-5, with 10 nucleotides matching TRBD2. CDR1 is LGHNA, CDR2 YNLKQL, per germline (reference sequence). Germline trimming cut 0 bases from V and 0 bases from J; bases unmatched to any gene: 3. The CDR3 contains 17 residues. CDR3 sequence reads: CASSQDWDWGNQDTQYF. The DNA read from the CDR3 is TGTGCCAGCAGCCAAGATTGGGACTGGGGTAACCAAGAC.

This clone was seen more than once but under ten times. Gene labels here are mouse ones. The missing CDR3 end, 4 residues past where the read stops, is filled in from the germline J gene. The chain uses TRBV13-1 and TRBJ2-7; D might be TRBD2 (7 bases). V lost 0 bases to trimming and J lost 0 bases, with 10 bases between them. This CDR3 has 15 amino acids. Germline CDR1 is NSHNY and CDR2 is SYGAGN. The CDR3 here is CASSDEGGSSYEQYF. The sequenced part of the CDR3 DNA is TGTGCCAGCAGTGATGAGGGGGGGAGCTCCTAT.

There are a few counts of this clone. Gene names and germline refer to mouse. The sequenced fragment ends 4 residues before the CDR3 boundary, so the rest is inferred from the germline J gene. The chain combines TRBV13-1 with TRBJ2-3; TRBD1 aligns across 8 bases. The V gene's germline CDR1 is NSHNY and CDR2 SYGAGN. The length of the CDR3 is 16 residues. J gave up 1 base and V 1 base, and 5 bases lay outside the gene matches. This CDR3 reads CASSDITGGGAETLYF. CDR3 DNA, as far as it was read: TGTGCCAGCAGTGATATAACAGGGGGAGGTGCAGAA.

This clone came up a few times. Gene names refer to mouse genes. The CDR3 extends 4 residues past the end of the read, so its final part is completed from the germline J gene. The chain combines TRBV5 with TRBJ2-5, with TRBD2 identical over 8 bases. The CDR3 has 15 residues. Germline lookup yields CDR1 LGHNA and CDR2 YNLKQL (reference sequence). The covered CDR3 bases are TGTGCCAGCAGCCAAGATATGGGGGGGGCGGAC. The encoded protein is CASSQDMGGAD. The full CDR3 protein reads CASSQDMGGADTQYF.

Of note for this clone: Gene names and germline refer to mouse. The CDR3 extends 4 residues past the end of the read, so its final part is completed from the germline J gene. The chain is built from TRBV29 and TRBJ1-2; D perhaps matches TRBD1 (6 bases). Germline CDR1 MSHET, CDR2 SYDVDS. V was cut by 5 bases and J by 4 bases, with 8 bases left in between. The CDR3 is made up of 12 amino acids. The CDR3 sequence: CASSTGFSDYTF. CDR3 DNA (partial): TGTGCTAGCAGTACAGGGTTCTCC.

As to this clone: Mouse germline and gene names are used. The CDR3 is cut off 4 residues early in the read; its end comes from the germline J gene. The genes are TRBV13-2 and TRBJ2-4; possible D gene TRBD1, 5 bases. This CDR3 is built from 14 residues. With 0 bases removed from V and 0 bases from J, the gap between germline ends came to 5 bases. Germline-derived CDR1 and CDR2 are NNHNN and SYGAGS (reference sequence). The CDR3 is CASGDAGSQNTLYF. The covered CDR3 bases are TGTGCCAGCGGTGATGCAGGGAGTCAAAAC.

With regard to this clone: Gene names denote mouse genes. The DNA ends 4 residues before the CDR3 does, and the rest of the CDR3 is filled in from the germline J gene. V gene TRBV13-1 combines with J gene TRBJ1-4; D gene ambiguous. CDR1 is NSHNY, CDR2 SYGAGN, per germline. The V gene lost 0 bases and the J gene lost 0 bases, with 6 bases spanning the gap. This CDR3 is 15 amino acids long. The CDR3: CASSDGTLSNERLFF. The CDR3 bases that were read are TGTGCCAGCAGTGATGGGACTCTTTCCAACGAA. The full variable domain, its missing parts supplied by reference TRBV13-1 and TRBJ1-4, is EAAVTQSPRNKVTVTGGNVTLSCRQTNSHNYMYWYRQDTGHGLRLIHYSYGAGNLRIGDVPDGYKATRTTQEDFFLLLELASPSQTSLYFCASSDGTLSNERLFFGHGTKLSVL.

This clone was observed a few times. Mouse germline and gene names are used. The read is 4 residues too short to cover the CDR3 end, so that end is filled in from the germline J gene. The chain uses TRBV12-1 and TRBJ2-7; 7 nucleotides align to TRBD1. Germline-derived CDR1 and CDR2 are SGHSN and HYEKVE. The CDR3 extends over 14 amino acids. Trimming took 0 bases from V and 1 from J; bases not matched to a gene: 2. The CDR3 here is CASSLLGQSYEQYF. The part of the CDR3 DNA that was read is TGTGCCAGCTCTCTCTTGGGACAGTCCTAT.

This clone was counted many times. These gene names are mouse names. The CDR3 end falls 4 residues outside the read, so it is completed with the germline J gene. This chain connects TRBV13-3 to TRBJ2-2; 7 bases align to TRBD1. This CDR3 has 14 amino acids. Germline CDR1 NNHDY, CDR2 SYVADS. Trimming cost V 3 bases and J 6 bases; bases outside gene matches: 5. The sequenced part of the CDR3 DNA is TGTGCCAGCAGTGCCACAGGGGTGCCCGGG. Translated, it gives CASSATGVPG. The entire CDR3 protein reads CASSATGVPGQLYF. The entire variable domain, with the rest obtained from reference TRBV13-3 and TRBJ2-2, is as follows: EAAVTQSPRSKVAVTGGKVTLSCHQTNNHDYMYWYRQDTGHGLRLIHYSYVADSTEKGDIPDGYKASRPSQENFSLILELASLSQTAVYFCASSATGVPGQLYFGEGSKLTVL.

This clone was found many times. These gene names are mouse names. The read terminates 4 residues before the CDR3 end, so the remaining end is supplied by the germline J gene. The same CDR3 is also encoded by other DNA sequences in this sample. This chain uses TRBV19 with TRBJ1-2, with 7 bases fitting TRBD1. Germline V CDR1 and CDR2: FNHDT, SITEND (reference sequence). With V trimmed by 3 bases and J by 0 bases, 2 bases remained unmatched. This CDR3 comprises 14 residues. CDR3 protein: CASSTGTANSDYTF. Partial CDR3 DNA: TGTGCCAGCAGTACCGGGACAGCAAACTCC.

This clone was counted a few times. Any gene name here is a mouse gene name. Coverage ceases 4 residues before the CDR3 finishes, and the germline J gene fills in the end. The chain employs TRBV13-3 and TRBJ2-1; 8 bases fit TRBD1. With 4 bases clipped from V and 3 bases from J, the junction kept 9 bases outside the gene matches. The CDR3 spans 16 residues. Per the germline V gene, CDR1 is NNHDY and CDR2 is SYVADS. The CDR3 DNA, read in part, is TGTGCCAGCAGTCTTAAACCAGGGGGCCGCTATGCT. Protein product: CASSLKPGGRYA. The whole CDR3 reads CASSLKPGGRYAEQFF.

There are a few counts of this clone. Here the gene names and germline are mouse. The sequence runs out 4 residues before the end of the CDR3; the remainder is reconstructed from the germline J gene. The chain combines TRBV1 with TRBJ2-5, with D maybe TRBD1 (5 bases). Germline V gene lookup returns CDR1 NSQYPW and CDR2 LRSPGD (reference sequence). Trimming left V 0 bases short and J 2 bases short, with 9 bases between. CDR3 length: 15 residues. The CDR3 loop is CTCSAEQGVQDTQYF. CDR3 DNA (partial): TGCACCTGCAGTGCAGAGCAAGGGGTCCAAGAC.

This clone has ten or more counts. Mouse gene names apply. The CDR3 extends 4 residues past the end of the read, so its final part is completed from the germline J gene. V and J are TRBV19 and TRBJ2-7, with 7 bases lining up with TRBD2. The trim removed 4 bases at V and 0 bases at J, leaving 7 bases unmatched. The germline V gene encodes CDR1 FNHDT and CDR2 SITEND (reference sequence). This CDR3 region has 15 residues. CDR3 region: CASSFDWANSYEQYF. Incomplete CDR3 DNA: TGTGCCAGCAGTTTTGACTGGGCGAACTCCTAT.

This clone showed up many times. Gene names are mouse gene names. Read sequence stops 4 residues before the CDR3 end, and the germline J gene provides the missing end. This chain connects TRBV1 to TRBJ2-4; 10 bases are a match to TRBD1. The germline gives CDR1 NSQYPW, CDR2 LRSPGD (reference sequence). V lost 3 bases, J lost 1 base, and 4 bases stayed unmatched. The CDR3 covers 16 residues. The CDR3 sequence: CTCSAGQGKRQNTLYF. CDR3 bases read: TGCACCTGCAGTGCGGGACAGGGGAAGCGTCAAAAC. The full variable domain, with the rest looked up from reference TRBV1 and TRBJ2-4, is VTLLEQNPRWRLVPRGQAVNLRCILKNSQYPWMSWYQQDLQKQLQWLFTLRSPGDKEVKSLPGADYLATRVTDTELRLQVANMSQGRTLYCTCSAGQGKRQNTLYFGAGTRLSVL.

There are many counts of this clone. The genes and germline here are from mouse. Read data end 4 residues before the CDR3 end; the end is taken from the germline J gene. V is TRBV13-1 and J is TRBJ2-7; 12 nucleotides align to TRBD2. The CDR3 extends over 14 amino acids. CDR1 and CDR2 from the germline V gene are NSHNY and SYGAGN. The CDR3 DNA, read in part, is TGTGCCAGCAGTTGGACTGGGGGGGGTTAT. This codes for CASSWTGGGY. The full-length CDR3 reads as CASSWTGGGYEQYF.

This clone was counted between two and nine times. Gene and germline names: mouse. From the germline J gene comes the end of the CDR3, since the read stops 4 residues before it. V gene TRBV13-1 combines with J gene TRBJ1-2, with 10 bases aligning to TRBD1. Germline lookup yields CDR1 NSHNY and CDR2 SYGAGN. J gave up 2 bases and V 5 bases, and 3 bases lay outside the gene matches. The length of the CDR3 is 14 residues. The part of the CDR3 DNA that was read is TGTGCCAGCAGACCGGGACAGGGGAACTCC. Translating it yields CASRPGQGNS. The CDR3 reads in full as CASRPGQGNSDYTF.